Below are 9 T cell receptor beta chains sequenced from a single sample in a study of T cell responses to AZD1222 COVID-19 vaccine. Some clones are missing from TCRdb's copy, which holds only in-frame ones; the method was immunoSEQ multiplex PCR. The table records 150,000 to 200,000 clones, roughly 88% of them present only once. Sequencing was performed on peripheral blood, taken 28 days after the second AZD1222 dose. The receptors derive from an adult who received the AZD1222 COVID-19 vaccine.

The chain carries TRBV9 and TRBJ1-1; 8 bases agree with TRBD1. The CDR3 is 16 amino acids. Trimming cost V 3 bases and J 1 base; bases outside gene matches: 8. Germline assignment: CDR1 SGDLS and CDR2 YYNGEE. CDR3 loop: CASSGKWGQANTEAFF. CDR3 bases: TGTGCCAGCAGCGGTAAATGGGGACAGGCGAACACTGAAGCTTTCTTT.

The genes are TRBV20-1 and TRBJ2-7; the D is unclear. The CDR3 extends over 11 amino acids. Trimming cost V 0 bases and J 5 bases, with 5 bases left between them. Germline loops: CDR1 DFQATT, CDR2 SNEGSKA (reference sequence). As DNA, the CDR3 is TGCAGTGCTAGAGATCTCGACGAGCAGTACTTC. Its translation is CSARDLDEQYF.

The V gene is TRBV29-1, the J gene TRBJ1-1, with 7 bases aligning to TRBD1. V gave up 6 bases and J gave up 3 bases; unmatched junction bases: 7. The CDR3 loop spans 13 amino acids. CDR1 and CDR2 from the germline V gene are SQVTM and ANQGSEA. In nucleotides, the CDR3 is TGCAGCGTCCACAGGGGCGGCGACACTGAAGCTTTCTTT. Protein sequence: CSVHRGGDTEAFF. The whole variable domain, filled in from reference TRBV29-1 and TRBJ1-1, reads SAVISQKPSRDICQRGTSLTIQCQVDSQVTMMFWYRQQPGQSLTLIATANQGSEATYESGFVIDKFPISRPNLTFSTLTVSNMSPEDSSIYLCSVHRGGDTEAFFGQGTRLTVV.

V usage is TRBV6-2 or TRBV6-3 and J usage is TRBJ2-7, with TRBD1 matching 7 bases. The CDR3 is 16 amino acids. Germline V gene sequence: CDR1 MNHEY, CDR2 SVGEGT. After removal of 0 bases from V and 2 bases from J, the junction contained 7 bases not matched to a gene. CDR3 in DNA: TGTGCCAGCAGTTACTCGATCACAGGGGCACCCTACGAGCAGTACTTC. Protein: CASSYSITGAPYEQYF.

This clone was detected once. The rearrangement links TRBV6-5 to TRBJ2-7, with D perhaps matching TRBD1 (5 bases). Looked up from germline, CDR1 is MNHEY and CDR2 is SVGAGI. With 3 bases removed from V and 6 bases from J, the gap between germline ends came to 15 bases. This CDR3 region has 14 residues. CDR3 DNA sequence: TGTGCCAGCAGTTATAGCAGGGTCATGGGCGAGCAGTACTTC. Translation: CASSYSRVMGEQYF.

This clone was picked up one time. The chain joins TRBV6-5 to TRBJ1-4; TRBD1 might be the D (6 bases). Germline-derived CDR1 and CDR2 are MNHEY and SVGAGI. V lost 5 bases and J lost 7, with 17 bases in between. CDR3 length: 15 amino acids. The CDR3 loop is CASSTYRVNGEKLFF. For the CDR3, the DNA is TGTGCCAGCAGTACTTACAGGGTCAACGGTGAAAAACTGTTTTTT.

The rearrangement links TRBV19 to TRBJ1-1; TRBD1 agrees at 8 bases. The CDR3 runs to 15 residues. Germline trimming cut 6 bases from V and 7 bases from J; bases unmatched to any gene: 13. The germline gives CDR1 LNHDA, CDR2 SQIVND (reference sequence). DNA for the CDR3: TGTGCCAGTAGGCCCGGTTGGACAGGGAGGAATGAAGCTTTCTTT. It translates to CASRPGWTGRNEAFF.

The chain joins TRBV2 to TRBJ1-2, with D perhaps matching TRBD1 (6 bases). V lost 5 bases to trimming and J lost 4 bases, with 11 bases between them. Germline V CDR1 and CDR2: SNHLY, FYNNEI. The CDR3 loop spans 13 amino acids. CDR3 sequence (DNA): TGTGCCAGCAGTCTACAGGGCGGCTATGGCTACACCTTC. Translated, it gives CASSLQGGYGYTF.

The V gene is TRBV4-3, the J gene TRBJ2-2; 7 bases are a match to TRBD1. The CDR3 has 16 amino acids. V shed 4 bases, J shed 3 bases, and the junction held 8 bases outside the gene matches. Germline CDR1 and CDR2: LGHNA and YSLEER. The CDR3 is CASSREGAVDTGELFF. DNA for the CDR3: TGCGCCAGCAGCCGAGAGGGGGCGGTGGACACCGGGGAGCTGTTTTTT.